Presented here are 25 T cell receptor beta chains from one specimen sequenced in a study of T cell changes during pregnancy in multiple sclerosis. Libraries were prepared by immunoSEQ multiplex PCR; TCRdb keeps only in-frame clonotypes and omits some of them. The repertoire has around 40,000 clones, approximately 89% of them found once; the top ten carry 0.7% to 0.85%. Sequenced here: CD4+ T cells from peripheral blood mononuclear cells, sampled after pregnancy. The receptor source for this set is a female donor in good health, enrolled as a control in a pregnancy study.

J is TRBJ1-4 and V is TRBV4-2; D uncertain. V was shortened by 0 bases and J by 2 bases, with 7 bases between the two germline ends. The germline CDR1 and CDR2 sequences are LGHNA and YNFKEQ. The CDR3 is 15 residues long. CDR3 in amino acids: CASSQDEVTNEKLFF. The CDR3 nucleotides read TGTGCCAGCAGCCAAGATGAGGTGACTAATGAAAAACTGTTTTTT.

The chain links TRBV9 to TRBJ2-7; D perhaps matches TRBD2 (6 bases). Trimming took 3 bases from V and 2 from J, leaving 15 bases between them. This CDR3 has 15 residues. Germline loops: CDR1 SGDLS, CDR2 YYNGEE. The CDR3: CASSAYGGMAYEQYF. CDR3 in DNA: TGTGCCAGCAGCGCATACGGAGGGATGGCCTACGAGCAGTACTTC.

This clone was detected only once. The chain recombines TRBV5-1 with TRBJ1-2; the D is unclear. V lost 0 bases and J 3 bases, leaving 3 bases between the germline ends. The germline gives CDR1 SGHRS, CDR2 YFSETQ. The CDR3 contains 12 residues. Here the CDR3 reads CASSLADYGYTF. Written as DNA, the CDR3 is TGCGCCAGCAGCTTGGCGGACTATGGCTACACCTTC.

The rearrangement joins TRBV6-6 to TRBJ2-7; 7 bases map to TRBD1. This CDR3 comprises 14 residues. V trimming: 8 bases; J trimming: 0 bases; junction bases outside the gene matches: 7. The germline gives CDR1 MNHNY, CDR2 SVGAGI (reference sequence). The CDR3 DNA sequence: TGTGCCAGCGGACCGGGACAGAGCTCCTACGAGCAGTACTTC. Protein sequence: CASGPGQSSYEQYF.

This clone was observed a single time. The genes are TRBV28 and TRBJ2-2; 7 nucleotides line up with TRBD2. The CDR3 contains 15 residues. Trimming removed 0 bases from V and 3 bases from J; junction bases left unmatched: 1. CDR1 is MDHEN and CDR2 is SYDVKM in the germline V gene. The DNA for the CDR3 is TGTGCCAGCAGTTTATGGGGGAGGGACACCGGGGAGCTGTTTTTT. Protein product: CASSLWGRDTGELFF.

The rearrangement joins TRBV15 to TRBJ1-2; D is possibly TRBD1 (5 bases). There are 15 residues in the CDR3. Germline V lookup: CDR1 LNHNV, CDR2 YYDKDF (reference sequence). The V end lost 0 bases, the J end lost 1 base, and 9 bases lay between the germline ends. The DNA of the CDR3 is TGTGCCACCAGCAGAGACAGGGTTAATAACTATGGCTACACCTTC. Amino acids: CATSRDRVNNYGYTF.

The chain employs TRBV4-3 and TRBJ2-7, with 9 bases identical to TRBD1. V trimming: 0 bases; J trimming: 4 bases; junction bases outside the gene matches: 10. CDR1 is LGHNA and CDR2 is YSLEER in the germline V gene. This CDR3 spans 17 amino acids. The CDR3 DNA reads TGCGCCAGCAGCCAAGAAGACGGCGGGACAGGGAGATACGAGCAGTACTTC. It specifies CASSQEDGGTGRYEQYF.

This chain joins TRBV30 and TRBJ2-3, with TRBD1 matching over 8 bases. The germline CDR1 and CDR2 sequences are GTSNPN and SVGIG (reference sequence). The ends lost 5 bases at V and 4 bases at J; junction bases unmatched: 11. CDR3 length: 15 amino acids. For the CDR3, the DNA is TGTGCCTGGGGAGTCCGGACAGGGCGCGCAGATACGCAGTATTTT. Its translation is CAWGVRTGRADTQYF.

V is TRBV6-1 and J is TRBJ1-5; weak D call: TRBD1 (6 bases). Germline lookup yields CDR1 MNHNS and CDR2 SASEGT. Trimming cost V 0 bases and J 5 bases, with 11 bases left between them. CDR3 length: 15 residues. As DNA, the CDR3 is TGTGCCAGCAGTGAAGCCGGGGGGCCCCATCAGCCCCAGCATTTT. Translated: CASSEAGGPHQPQHF.

This clone was observed once. CDR3 residues: CASTTSYSGLAETQETQYF. The CDR3 bases are TGTGCCAGTACTACCTCCTATTCGGGACTAGCGGAAACGCAAGAGACCCAGTACTTC. This chain links TRBV19 with TRBJ2-5; 11 bases agree with TRBD2. With 7 bases clipped from V and 2 bases from J, the junction kept 18 bases outside the gene matches. Germline lookup yields CDR1 LNHDA and CDR2 SQIVND (reference sequence). The CDR3 has 19 residues.

This sequence joins TRBV7-9 and TRBJ2-1; 12 bases match TRBD2. Germline trimming cut 6 bases from V and 6 bases from J; bases unmatched to any gene: 9. The CDR3 is 16 residues long. Germline assignment: CDR1 SEHNR and CDR2 FQNEAQ (reference sequence). The DNA for the CDR3 is TGTGCCAGCAGACCTCTAGCGGGAGGGCCCGGCAATGAGCAGTTCTTC. Translating gives CASRPLAGGPGNEQFF.

The chain recombines TRBV19 with TRBJ2-5, with 9 bases fitting TRBD2. V gave up 7 bases and J gave up 2 bases; unmatched junction bases: 5. The germline V gene encodes CDR1 LNHDA and CDR2 SQIVND (reference sequence). CDR3 size: 14 residues. The chain's CDR3 is CASTSGEMQETQYF. Here the CDR3 DNA reads TGTGCCAGTACTAGCGGGGAGATGCAAGAGACCCAGTACTTC. Together with reference TRBV19 and TRBJ2-5, the CDR3 gives the full variable domain: DGGITQSPKYLFRKEGQNVTLSCEQNLNHDAMYWYRQDPGQGLRLIYYSQIVNDFQKGDIAEGYSVSREKKESFPLTVTSAQKNPTAFYLCASTSGEMQETQYFGPGTRLLVL.

The V and J genes are TRBV6-5 and TRBJ1-2; D is possibly TRBD1 (5 bases). The CDR3 is 13 amino acids. The germline V gene has CDR1 MNHEY and CDR2 SVGAGI. V dropped 5 bases and J dropped 4 bases, with 11 bases sitting between them. DNA of the CDR3: TGTGCCAGCAGTCGGCGCCAGGGCTATGGCTACACCTTC. The encoded protein is CASSRRQGYGYTF.

The chain is built from TRBV9 and TRBJ2-3, with TRBD2 identical over 11 bases. CDR3 length: 17 residues. CDR1 and CDR2 from the germline V gene are SGDLS and YYNGEE. The trim removed 0 bases at V and 5 bases at J, leaving 8 bases unmatched. CDR3 in amino acids: CASSVEALAGGRDTQYF. CDR3 bases: TGTGCCAGCAGCGTAGAGGCTTTAGCGGGGGGGCGAGATACGCAGTATTTT.

This clone was seen more than once but under ten times. The chain carries TRBV19 and TRBJ2-7, with TRBD1 as a possible D gene (6 bases). The CDR3 is 13 residues long. The germline gives CDR1 LNHDA, CDR2 SQIVND (reference sequence). V was cut by 6 bases and J by 5 bases, with 14 bases left in between. CDR3 residues: CASRGRGHDEQYF. CDR3 sequence (DNA): TGTGCCAGTAGGGGCAGGGGTCATGACGAGCAGTACTTC.

The chain has TRBV18 and TRBJ2-3; tentative D call: TRBD2 (6 bases). The CDR3 is 16 amino acids. CDR1 and CDR2 from the germline V gene are KGHSH and LQKENI. Trimming stripped 0 bases from V and 2 bases from J, with 12 bases between. CDR3 DNA sequence: TGTGCCAGCTCACCACCGTCGCTAGCGAACACAGATACGCAGTATTTT. Amino acid sequence: CASSPPSLANTDTQYF.

The CDR3 DNA sequence: TGTGCCAGTAGGCAGGGGGCGAGGGGGCAGCTGTTTTTT. Amino acid sequence: CASRQGARGQLFF. The gene calls are TRBV19 and TRBJ2-2; TRBD1 matches at 8 bases. Unmatched junction bases numbered 9, after V lost 6 bases and J lost 12 bases. The CDR3 runs to 13 residues. Germline V gives CDR1 LNHDA, CDR2 SQIVND (reference sequence).

Written as DNA, the CDR3 is TGTGCCAGCAGCCATGGGACTACCTACGAGCAGTACTTC. Its protein product is CASSHGTTYEQYF. This chain joins TRBV4-2 and TRBJ2-7; 7 bases are a match to TRBD2. This CDR3 contains 13 residues. V lost 3 bases to trimming and J lost 2 bases; unmatched junction nucleotides: 1. Germline V gives CDR1 LGHNA, CDR2 YNFKEQ.

The CDR3 coding sequence is TGTGCCAGCAGTTTGCCTAGGACAGGCTATGGCTACACCTTC. The encoded protein is CASSLPRTGYGYTF. The V gene is TRBV28, the J gene TRBJ1-2, with 7 nucleotides matching TRBD1. V gave up 3 bases and J gave up 4 bases; unmatched junction bases: 5. The germline CDR1 and CDR2 sequences are MDHEN and SYDVKM. The CDR3 length is 14 residues.

The J gene is TRBJ2-3, the V gene TRBV2; 9 bases map to TRBD2. Trimming took 10 bases from V and 5 from J; bases not matched to a gene: 10. CDR1 is SNHLY and CDR2 is FYNNEI in the germline V gene. This CDR3 is 14 amino acids long. CDR3 in DNA: TGTGCCATCCTAAGGAGAGCGGGGGGAGATACGCAGTATTTT. Amino acids: CAILRRAGGDTQYF. Together with reference TRBV2 and TRBJ2-3, the CDR3 gives the full variable domain: EPEVTQTPSHQVTQMGQEVILRCVPISNHLYFYWYRQILGQKVEFLVSFYNNEISEKSEIFDDQFSVERPDGSNFTLKIRSTKLEDSAMYFCAILRRAGGDTQYFGPGTRLTVL.

The chain employs TRBV18 and TRBJ1-2; D gene unclear. Germline values: CDR1 KGHSH, CDR2 LQKENI. Trimming shortened V by 2 bases and J by 1 base, and 5 bases separated the two germline ends. The CDR3 is made up of 13 amino acids. The CDR3 region has the DNA TGTGCCAGCTCACCATCGGGTAACTATGGCTACACCTTC. As protein: CASSPSGNYGYTF. The whole variable domain, filled in from reference TRBV18 and TRBJ1-2, reads NAGVMQNPRHLVRRRGQEARLRCSPMKGHSHVYWYRQLPEEGLKFMVYLQKENIIDESGMPKERFSAEFPKEGPSILRIQQVVRGDSAAYFCASSPSGNYGYTFGSGTRLTVV.

The V and J genes are TRBV9 and TRBJ1-1; D is perhaps TRBD1 (6 bases). The ends were cut back, 0 bases at V and 4 bases at J, with 7 bases in the middle. The V gene's germline CDR1 is SGDLS and CDR2 YYNGEE. The CDR3 is 13 residues long. The CDR3 spells CASSVGTATEAFF. For the CDR3, the DNA is TGTGCCAGCAGCGTAGGGACAGCCACTGAAGCTTTCTTT.

V usage is TRBV7-2 and J usage is TRBJ2-5; 9 nucleotides match TRBD2. With 5 bases clipped from V and 4 bases from J, the junction kept 14 bases outside the gene matches. The CDR3 is 17 amino acids. Germline V gene sequence: CDR1 SGHTA, CDR2 FQGNSA. The CDR3 coding sequence is TGTGCCAGCAGCCCCTTTTTCTGGCGGGGGGGCGCAGAGACCCAGTACTTC. It encodes CASSPFFWRGGAETQYF. Together with reference TRBV7-2 and TRBJ2-5, the CDR3 gives the full variable domain: GAGVSQSPSNKVTEKGKDVELRCDPISGHTALYWYRQSLGQGLEFLIYFQGNSAPDKSGLPSDRFSAERTGGSVSTLTIQRTQQEDSAVYLCASSPFFWRGGAETQYFGPGTRLLVL.

V usage is TRBV6-1 and J usage is TRBJ1-6, with a tentative D call TRBD1 (5 bases). V lost 1 base, J lost 5 bases, and 9 bases lay in between. The CDR3 consists of 15 residues. The germline CDR1 and CDR2 sequences are MNHNS and SASEGT. Here the CDR3 reads CASSEGAGNNSPLHF. The CDR3 DNA sequence: TGTGCCAGCAGTGAAGGGGCAGGGAATAATTCACCCCTCCACTTT.

The rearrangement links TRBV11-1 to TRBJ1-6; D is perhaps TRBD1 (5 bases). V lost 6 bases to trimming and J lost 13 bases, with 13 bases between them. The germline V gene encodes CDR1 SGHAT and CDR2 FQDESV (reference sequence). This CDR3 is 12 amino acids long. As DNA, the CDR3 is TGTGCCAGCAGTTCTGGGGCGCATCCCCTCCACTTT. Residues: CASSSGAHPLHF.